This T cell receptor beta chain was recovered during a study of T cells after yellow fever vaccination. TCRdb fed the 5' RACE reads into MiXCR, producing one record per CDR3 protein. The table records tens of thousands of distinct CDR3 sequences, about 7.7% of them present only once. CDR3 length: 12 amino acids. The germline V and J ends were trimmed by 7 bases and 7 bases, with 13 bases remaining between them. The chain has TRBV12-3 or TRBV12-4 and TRBJ1-1, with D tentatively TRBD1 (6 bases). Material: CD8+ T cells sorted from PBMCs, obtained on the day of the yellow fever booster vaccination. This receptor was identified in a man aged 30-40 years who received the YFV17D yellow fever vaccine. CDR3 nucleotide sequence: TGTGCCAGCACCTCGGACAGTTATGAAGCTTTCTTT. This encodes CASTSDSYEAFF.